This T cell receptor (beta chain) was identified during a study of blood T cell repertoires in COVID-19. Overall study context: Sample material is recorded as cDNA or gDNA derived from T cells, B-cell-depleted T cells, or PBMCs.

The ends were cut back, 2 bases at V and 4 bases at J, with 11 bases in the middle. Germline values: CDR1 SQVTM, CDR2 ANQGSEA. There are 13 residues in the CDR3. Enrollment of patients from Seattle took place during active infection, with longitudinal follow-up. How the authors handled the data: The authors estimated nucleated cell counts from reference gene primer amplification. Produced via immunoSEQ multiplex PCR; TCRdb's table is partial and in-frame only. D and trimming come from the DNA, and the V and J calls and clone size come from that table. This sample carries a few hundred thousand clones, about 91% of them seen once, and the ten largest clones take 1.5% to 2%.

The chain employs TRBV29-1 and TRBJ1-2, with no clear D. Sequencing input: peripheral blood. The clonotype comes from a woman aged 30 to 39 with COVID-19, enrolled during active disease. The CDR3 is CSVEMAGSYGYTF. In DNA form, the CDR3 reads TGCAGCGTTGAAATGGCCGGGTCCTATGGCTACACCTTC.